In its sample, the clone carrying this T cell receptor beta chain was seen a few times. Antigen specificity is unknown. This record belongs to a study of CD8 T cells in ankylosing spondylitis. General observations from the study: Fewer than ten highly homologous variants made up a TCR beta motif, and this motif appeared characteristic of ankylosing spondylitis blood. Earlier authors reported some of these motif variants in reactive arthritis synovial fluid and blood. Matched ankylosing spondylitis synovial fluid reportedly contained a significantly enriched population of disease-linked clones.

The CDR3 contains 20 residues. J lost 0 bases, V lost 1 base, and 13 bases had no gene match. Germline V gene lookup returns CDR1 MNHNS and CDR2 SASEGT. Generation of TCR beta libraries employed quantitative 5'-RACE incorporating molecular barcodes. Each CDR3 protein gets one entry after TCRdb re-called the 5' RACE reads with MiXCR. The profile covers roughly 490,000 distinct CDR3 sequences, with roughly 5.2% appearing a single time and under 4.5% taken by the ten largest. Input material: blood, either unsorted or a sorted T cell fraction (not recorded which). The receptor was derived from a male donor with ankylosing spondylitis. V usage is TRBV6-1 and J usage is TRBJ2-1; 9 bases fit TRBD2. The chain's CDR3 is CASSEERASGAFSSYNEQFF. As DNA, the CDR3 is TGTGCCAGCAGTGAAGAAAGGGCTAGCGGGGCCTTTAGCTCCTACAATGAGCAGTTCTTC.